This passage covers 26 T cell receptor beta chains from one sample sequenced in a study of T cell changes during pregnancy in multiple sclerosis. Only in-frame clones appear in the TCRdb table, and some are missing; sequencing was by immunoSEQ multiplex PCR. The profile shows some 70,000 clones, 85% to 95% of them singletons. The specimen was CD8+ T cells from peripheral blood mononuclear cells, collected in the third trimester of pregnancy. The source is a female donor in good health, enrolled as a control in a pregnancy study.

This clone was observed a single time. The V and J genes are TRBV5-1 and TRBJ1-2, with 7 bases that match TRBD1. CDR3 size: 13 residues. Germline V gene lookup returns CDR1 SGHRS and CDR2 YFSETQ. The ends lost 2 bases at V and 5 bases at J; junction bases unmatched: 3. The CDR3 region is CASSFGQEYGYTF. CDR3 in DNA: TGCGCCAGCAGCTTTGGACAGGAGTATGGCTACACCTTC.

The CDR3 loop is CASSPNTDTQYF. The DNA for the CDR3 is TGTGCCAGCAGCCCAAACACAGATACGCAGTATTTT. The V call is TRBV7-2, the J call TRBJ2-3; D uncertain. V lost 5 bases, J lost 2 bases, and 5 bases lay in between. There are 12 residues in the CDR3. CDR1 and CDR2 from the germline V gene are SGHTA and FQGNSA.

V and J are TRBV6-1 and TRBJ2-1; 7 bases align to TRBD2. Germline lookup yields CDR1 MNHNS and CDR2 SASEGT. The CDR3 is 13 residues long. Unmatched junction bases numbered 2, after V lost 2 bases and J lost 7 bases. The CDR3 DNA reads as TGTGCCAGCAGTGAACCCGGGGGGAATGAGCAGTTCTTC. Protein: CASSEPGGNEQFF.

This clone was observed a handful of times. The DNA of the CDR3 is TGTGCCAGTAGTATCTCCCCGGGGGACTATGGCTACACCTTC. It specifies CASSISPGDYGYTF. The rearrangement joins TRBV19 to TRBJ1-2, with a possible D match to TRBD1 (5 bases). V lost 3 bases to trimming and J lost 3 bases, with 11 bases between them. The CDR3 is 14 residues long. CDR1 and CDR2 (germline): LNHDA, SQIVND (reference sequence).

This chain links TRBV9 with TRBJ2-1, with TRBD2 matching over 7 bases. V lost 3 bases, J lost 10 bases, and 4 bases stayed unmatched. Per the germline V gene, CDR1 is SGDLS and CDR2 is YYNGEE. CDR3 length: 12 residues. CDR3 residues: CASSATSAEQFF. The CDR3 DNA reads TGTGCCAGCAGCGCTACTAGCGCCGAGCAGTTCTTC.

The chain combines TRBV9 with TRBJ2-5; a weak D match, TRBD2 (6 bases). Trimming stripped 8 bases from V and 7 bases from J, with 18 bases between. CDR1 is SGDLS, CDR2 YYNGEE, per germline. The CDR3 covers 13 residues. CDR3 bases: TGTGCCAGTGGGATAGCGGCAACGGGGACCCAGTACTTC. Translated, it gives CASGIAATGTQYF.

V is TRBV4-3 and J is TRBJ2-1, with TRBD2 as a possible D gene (6 bases). The CDR3 spans 16 residues. CDR1 is LGHNA, CDR2 YSLEER, per germline. The germline V and J ends were trimmed by 0 bases and 1 base, with 10 bases remaining between them. The CDR3 bases are TGCGCCAGCAGCCAAGAGGGCGGGGAATCCTACAATGAGCAGTTCTTC. It specifies CASSQEGGESYNEQFF.

The V call is TRBV9, the J call TRBJ2-2, with TRBD2 as a possible D gene (5 bases). Germline V gene sequence: CDR1 SGDLS, CDR2 YYNGEE. The V end was cut by 0 bases, the J end by 5 bases, with 11 bases between. The CDR3 spans 15 residues. The CDR3 sequence: CASSVVGLGTGELFF. DNA for the CDR3: TGTGCCAGCAGCGTAGTTGGACTTGGTACCGGGGAGCTGTTTTTT.

The chain joins TRBV7-3 to TRBJ1-2; the D is unclear. Deletions cut 4 bases from V and 4 bases from J, with 10 bases between. This CDR3 region has 13 residues. CDR1 SGHTA and CDR2 FQGTGA come from the germline V gene. CDR3 region: CASSYELGYGYTF. The CDR3 DNA follows: TGTGCCAGCAGCTACGAGCTTGGCTATGGCTACACCTTC. Full variable domain (missing parts from reference TRBV7-3 and TRBJ1-2): GAGVSQTPSNKVTEKGKYVELRCDPISGHTALYWYRQSLGQGPEFLIYFQGTGAADDSGLPNDRFFAVRPEGSVSTLKIQRTERGDSAVYLCASSYELGYGYTFGSGTRLTVV.

The V and J genes are TRBV5-6 and TRBJ2-4; no reliable D call. The germline V and J ends were trimmed by 0 bases and 3 bases, with 7 bases remaining between them. The CDR3 covers 14 residues. Germline-derived CDR1 and CDR2 are SGHDT and YYEEEE. The CDR3 nucleotides are TGTGCCAGCAGCTTGGGAGTCGGCAAAAACATTCAGTACTTC. This translates into CASSLGVGKNIQYF.

Concerning this clone itself: Distinct nucleotide sequences in the sample also encode this CDR3. The CDR3: CAWSVPWRIAGRQETQYF. The CDR3 nucleotides are TGTGCCTGGAGTGTACCATGGAGGATAGCGGGGCGCCAAGAGACCCAGTACTTC. This chain joins TRBV30 and TRBJ2-5; TRBD2 matches 8 bases. J was trimmed by 1 base and V by 0 bases; bases with no gene match: 13. There are 18 residues in the CDR3. Germline CDR1 reads GTSNPN; CDR2 reads SVGIG (reference sequence). Looking up the rest from reference TRBV30 and TRBJ2-5 gives the full variable domain: SQTIHQWPATLVQPVGSPLSLECTVEGTSNPNLYWYRQAAGRGLQLLFYSVGIGQISSEVPQNLSASRPQDRQFILSSKKLLLSDSGFYLCAWSVPWRIAGRQETQYFGPGTRLLVL.

The V call is TRBV10-3, the J call TRBJ1-3; weak D call: TRBD1 (6 bases). In germline, CDR1 is ENHRY, CDR2 SYGVKD. The CDR3 is 18 residues long. V was clipped by 4 bases and J by 4 bases, with 23 bases between them. CDR3 sequence reads: CAISASAGESVVGNTIYF. CDR3 nucleotides: TGTGCCATCAGTGCTTCGGCAGGGGAGTCCGTTGTCGGAAACACCATATATTTT.

This clone appeared once. The CDR3 spells CASSLSTLGETQYF. DNA for the CDR3: TGTGCCAGCAGTTTATCGACGTTGGGCGAGACCCAGTACTTC. J is TRBJ2-5 and V is TRBV27, with D uncertain. The ends were cut back, 0 bases at V and 5 bases at J, with 10 bases in the middle. CDR1 and CDR2 from the germline V gene are MNHEY and SMNVEV (reference sequence). The length of the CDR3 is 14 residues.

The chain combines TRBV2 with TRBJ2-1; possible D gene TRBD2, 5 bases. CDR1 and CDR2 from the germline V gene are SNHLY and FYNNEI. This CDR3 is 13 amino acids long. The V gene lost 6 bases and the J gene lost 3 bases, with 9 bases spanning the gap. The CDR3 nucleotides read TGTGCCAGCAGGAGGGTAATCTACAATGAGCAGTTCTTC. Translation gives CASRRVIYNEQFF.

V usage is TRBV27 and J usage is TRBJ1-6, with D maybe TRBD1 (6 bases). The CDR3 sequence is 15 residues long. In germline, CDR1 is MNHEY, CDR2 SMNVEV (reference sequence). Trimming took 5 bases from V and 6 from J, leaving 14 bases between them. CDR3 amino acids: CASSVQGLGNSPLHF. As DNA, the CDR3 is TGTGCCAGCAGTGTACAGGGTTTGGGTAATTCACCCCTCCACTTT.

The table lists this clone with a few counts. The chain combines TRBV19 with TRBJ1-1, with D uncertain. The CDR3 runs 14 residues. Germline V lookup: CDR1 LNHDA, CDR2 SQIVND (reference sequence). With 5 bases removed from V and 0 bases from J, the gap between germline ends came to 10 bases. The CDR3 sequence is CASSYRGMNTEAFF. Here the CDR3 DNA reads TGTGCCAGTAGTTACCGGGGTATGAACACTGAAGCTTTCTTT.

The chain uses TRBV4-1 and TRBJ1-2, with D perhaps TRBD1 (6 bases). Trimming cost V 4 bases and J 2 bases, with 8 bases left between them. This CDR3 is 13 amino acids long. Germline V gives CDR1 MGHRA, CDR2 YSYEKL. The CDR3 is CASSPGGNYGYTF. Here the CDR3 DNA reads TGCGCCAGCAGCCCGGGGGGCAACTATGGCTACACCTTC.

The chain recombines TRBV27 with TRBJ2-6, with TRBD2 matching 7 bases. This CDR3 spans 17 amino acids. V lost 3 bases to trimming and J lost 2 bases; unmatched junction nucleotides: 7. Germline CDR1 is MNHEY and CDR2 is SMNVEV (reference sequence). The CDR3 loop is CASSFRSGRAGANVLTF. The CDR3, as DNA: TGTGCCAGCAGTTTTCGGTCAGGGAGGGCTGGGGCCAACGTCCTGACTTTC.

This chain uses TRBV6-5 with TRBJ1-2; TRBD1 matches 7 bases. The germline gives CDR1 MNHEY, CDR2 SVGAGI. The CDR3 is 13 residues long. V shed 2 bases and J 3 bases; nucleotides not matched to a gene: 0. The DNA of the CDR3 is TGTGCCAGCAGTTACGGACAGGACTATGGCTACACCTTC. Its translation: CASSYGQDYGYTF.

The genes are TRBV6-1 and TRBJ2-5, with 9 bases identical to TRBD1. V lost 1 base, J lost 4 bases, and 4 bases stayed unmatched. This CDR3 region has 15 residues. Germline CDR1 is MNHNS and CDR2 is SASEGT. The CDR3 bases are TGTGCCAGCAGTGAAGGGACAGGGGCCGGAGAGACCCAGTACTTC. It is translated as CASSEGTGAGETQYF.

This clone was seen a few times. The rearrangement uses TRBV9 and TRBJ1-1; D is undetermined. The CDR3 runs to 13 residues. CDR1 and CDR2 from the germline V gene are SGDLS and YYNGEE. Trimming stripped 0 bases from V and 8 bases from J, with 11 bases between. The CDR3 DNA reads TGTGCCAGCAGCGTAGACGACGGGGAGGAAGCTTTCTTT. It codes for CASSVDDGEEAFF.

The chain has TRBV27 and TRBJ2-7, with D possibly being TRBD1 (6 bases). CDR1 is MNHEY and CDR2 is SMNVEV in the germline V gene (reference sequence). Trimming shortened V by 0 bases and J by 0 bases, and 9 bases separated the two germline ends. There are 15 residues in the CDR3. The DNA for the CDR3 is TGTGCCAGCAGTTTATCGGGACAAAGCTCCTACGAGCAGTACTTC. Protein sequence: CASSLSGQSSYEQYF.

The rearrangement joins TRBV7-9 to TRBJ2-7; 9 bases agree with TRBD1. J lost 7 bases, V lost 5 bases, and 6 bases had no gene match. Per germline, CDR1 SEHNR and CDR2 FQNEAQ (reference sequence). CDR3 length: 13 amino acids. CDR3 nucleotide sequence: TGTGCCAGCAGCGCGGACAGGGGATGGGAGCAGTACTTC. Amino acid sequence: CASSADRGWEQYF.

The rearrangement links TRBV14 to TRBJ2-7, with 8 bases identical to TRBD1. From germline, CDR1 is SGHDN and CDR2 FVKESK. The V and J ends lost 1 base and 6 bases, in that order; junction bases with no gene match: 5. The CDR3 consists of 14 residues. Here the CDR3 reads CASSQVTGAGEQYF. CDR3 nucleotides: TGTGCCAGCAGCCAAGTGACAGGGGCTGGCGAGCAGTACTTC.

V is TRBV18 and J is TRBJ2-5, with TRBD2 as a possible D gene (6 bases). From germline, CDR1 is KGHSH and CDR2 LQKENI. Trimming removed 6 bases at V and 5 bases at J, with 13 bases between. CDR3 length: 13 amino acids. Written as DNA, the CDR3 is TGTGCCAGCTCGACGGCGGGGTGGGAGACCCAGTACTTC. Translated, it gives CASSTAGWETQYF.

This chain uses TRBV9 with TRBJ2-3; perhaps TRBD2 as D (7 bases). Trimming removed 5 bases at V and 3 bases at J, with 19 bases between. In germline, CDR1 is SGDLS, CDR2 YYNGEE. This CDR3 is built from 16 residues. The DNA for the CDR3 is TGTGCCAGCAGTGCCCCCGGGGGGCGCGGGACAGATACGCAGTATTTT. It yields the protein CASSAPGGRGTDTQYF.